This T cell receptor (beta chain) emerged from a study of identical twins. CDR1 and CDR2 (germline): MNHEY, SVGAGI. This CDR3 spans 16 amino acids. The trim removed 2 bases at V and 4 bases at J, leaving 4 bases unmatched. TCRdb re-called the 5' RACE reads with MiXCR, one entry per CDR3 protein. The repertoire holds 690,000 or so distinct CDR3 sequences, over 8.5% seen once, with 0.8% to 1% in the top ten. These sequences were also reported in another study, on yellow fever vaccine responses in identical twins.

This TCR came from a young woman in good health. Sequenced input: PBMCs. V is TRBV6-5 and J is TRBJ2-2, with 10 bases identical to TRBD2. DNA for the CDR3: TGTGCCAGCAGTTACGACGCTAGCGGGAGCACCGGGGAGCTGTTTTTT. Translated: CASSYDASGSTGELFF.